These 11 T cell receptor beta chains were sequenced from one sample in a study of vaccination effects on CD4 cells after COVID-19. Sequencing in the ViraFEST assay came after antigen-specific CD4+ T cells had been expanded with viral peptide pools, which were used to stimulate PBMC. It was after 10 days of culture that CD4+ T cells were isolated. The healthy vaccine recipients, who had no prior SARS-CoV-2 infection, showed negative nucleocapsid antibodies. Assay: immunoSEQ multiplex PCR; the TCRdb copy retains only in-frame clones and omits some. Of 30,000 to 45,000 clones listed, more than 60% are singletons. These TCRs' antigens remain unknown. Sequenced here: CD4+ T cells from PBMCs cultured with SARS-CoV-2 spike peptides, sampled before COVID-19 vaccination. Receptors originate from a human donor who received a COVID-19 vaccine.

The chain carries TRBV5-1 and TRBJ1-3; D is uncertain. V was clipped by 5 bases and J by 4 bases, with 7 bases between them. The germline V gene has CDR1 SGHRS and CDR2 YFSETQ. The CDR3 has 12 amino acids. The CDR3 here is CASREDGNTIYF. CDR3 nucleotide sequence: TGCGCCAGCAGGGAGGACGGAAACACCATATATTTT.

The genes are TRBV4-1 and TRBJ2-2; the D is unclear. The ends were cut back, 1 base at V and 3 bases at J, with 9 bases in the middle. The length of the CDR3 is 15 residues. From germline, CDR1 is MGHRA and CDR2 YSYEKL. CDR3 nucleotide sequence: TGCGCCAGCAGCCAAGGCCCCGGGTACACCGGGGAGCTGTTTTTT. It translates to CASSQGPGYTGELFF.

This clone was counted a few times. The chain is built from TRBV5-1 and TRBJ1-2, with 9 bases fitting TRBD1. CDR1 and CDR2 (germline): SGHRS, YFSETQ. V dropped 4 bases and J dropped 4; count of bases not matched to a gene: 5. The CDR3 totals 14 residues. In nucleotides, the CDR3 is TGCGCCAGCAGCCCGACAGGGGGAGTCTATGGCTACACCTTC. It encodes CASSPTGGVYGYTF.

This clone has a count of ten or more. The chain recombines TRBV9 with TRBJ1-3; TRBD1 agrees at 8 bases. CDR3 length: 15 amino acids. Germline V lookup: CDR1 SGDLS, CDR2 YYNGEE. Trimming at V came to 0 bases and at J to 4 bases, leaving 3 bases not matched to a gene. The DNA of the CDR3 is TGTGCCAGCAGCGTAGCTCCAGGGGGCGGAAACACCATATATTTT. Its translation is CASSVAPGGGNTIYF.

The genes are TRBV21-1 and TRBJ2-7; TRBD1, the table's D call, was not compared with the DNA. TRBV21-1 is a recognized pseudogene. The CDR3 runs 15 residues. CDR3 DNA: TGTGCCAGCAGCAAAAGGGACAGGTGCTTTTACGAGCAGTACTTC. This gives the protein CASSKRDRCFYEQYF.

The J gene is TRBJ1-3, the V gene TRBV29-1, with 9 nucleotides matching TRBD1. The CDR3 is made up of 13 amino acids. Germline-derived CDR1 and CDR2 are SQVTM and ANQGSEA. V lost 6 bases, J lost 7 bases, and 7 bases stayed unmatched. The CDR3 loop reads CSVAGTGRNTIYF. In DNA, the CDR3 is TGCAGCGTGGCCGGGACAGGGAGGAACACCATATATTTT.

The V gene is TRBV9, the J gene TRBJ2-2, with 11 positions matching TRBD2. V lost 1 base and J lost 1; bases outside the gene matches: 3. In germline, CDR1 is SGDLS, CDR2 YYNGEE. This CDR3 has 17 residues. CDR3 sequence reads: CASSVLGTSGNTGELFF. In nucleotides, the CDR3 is TGTGCCAGCAGCGTACTCGGGACTAGCGGGAACACCGGGGAGCTGTTTTTT.

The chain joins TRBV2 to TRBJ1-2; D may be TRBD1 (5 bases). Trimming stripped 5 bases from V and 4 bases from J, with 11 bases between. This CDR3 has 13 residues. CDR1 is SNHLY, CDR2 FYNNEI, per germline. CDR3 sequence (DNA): TGTGCCAGCAGTTCGACTACAGGCTATGGCTACACCTTC. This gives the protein CASSSTTGYGYTF. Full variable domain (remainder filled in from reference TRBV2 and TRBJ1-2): EPEVTQTPSHQVTQMGQEVILRCVPISNHLYFYWYRQILGQKVEFLVSFYNNEISEKSEIFDDQFSVERPDGSNFTLKIRSTKLEDSAMYFCASSSTTGYGYTFGSGTRLTVV.

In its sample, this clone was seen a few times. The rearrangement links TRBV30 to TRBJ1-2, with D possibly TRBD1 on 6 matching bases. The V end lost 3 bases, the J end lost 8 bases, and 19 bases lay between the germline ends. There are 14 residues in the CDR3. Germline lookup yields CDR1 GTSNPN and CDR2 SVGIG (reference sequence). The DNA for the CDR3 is TGTGCCTGGAGCGCAACGACAGGACCTCAGGGCTACACCTTC. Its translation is CAWSATTGPQGYTF.

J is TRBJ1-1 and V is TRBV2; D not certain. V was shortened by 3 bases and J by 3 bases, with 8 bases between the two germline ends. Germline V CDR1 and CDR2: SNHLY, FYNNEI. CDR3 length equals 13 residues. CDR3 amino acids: CASSDVRDTEAFF. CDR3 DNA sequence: TGTGCCAGCAGTGACGTAAGGGACACTGAAGCTTTCTTT.

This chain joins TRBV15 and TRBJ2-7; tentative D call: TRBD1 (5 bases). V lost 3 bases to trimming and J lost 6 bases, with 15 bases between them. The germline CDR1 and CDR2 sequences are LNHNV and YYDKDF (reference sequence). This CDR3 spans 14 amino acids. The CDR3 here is CATSSTGRLGEQYF. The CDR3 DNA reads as TGTGCCACCAGCAGCACAGGCCGCCTGGGCGAGCAGTACTTC.